These 29 T cell receptor beta chains were all obtained from the same sample, sequenced in a study of spatial heterogeneity in lung cancer. TCRdb re-called the 5' RACE reads through MiXCR, storing one row per CDR3 protein. The sample contains around 1,000 distinct CDR3 sequences, 9.5% to 15% of which appear only once. Time point indicated: sample taken at primary tumor resection. Sequenced here: normal lung tissue next to the tumor, sampled at surgery. These receptors were obtained from a female donor with early-stage non-small cell lung cancer.

This clonotype was picked up a small number of times. This beta chain slipped into a library made for alpha chains as a stray read, so its size is not meaningful. The chain carries TRBV12-3 or TRBV12-4 and TRBJ2-5; 11 bases line up with TRBD1. With V trimmed by 8 bases and J by 4 bases, 3 bases remained unmatched. This CDR3 is 13 amino acids long. The CDR3 region has the DNA TGTGCCAGCGGGGGGACAGGGGGAGAGACCCAGTACTTC. Encoded protein: CASGGTGGETQYF.

Worth noting for this clonotype: A library made for alpha chains picked up this beta chain off target, so its size means little. The J gene is TRBJ2-6, the V gene TRBV10-3; 11 nucleotides line up with TRBD1. Losses at the gene ends were 6 bases for V and 2 bases for J; bases not matched to a gene: 6. Germline V gene sequence: CDR1 ENHRY, CDR2 SYGVKD. CDR3 size: 17 residues. CDR3 sequence reads: CAISPGTGGTGANVLTF. In nucleotides, the CDR3 is TGTGCCATCAGCCCCGGGACAGGGGGGACTGGGGCCAACGTCCTGACTTTC.

This clonotype came up a few times. This beta chain represents an off-target read in a library built for alpha chains; its size is of limited meaning. The chain has TRBV6-2 or TRBV6-3 and TRBJ2-1; 7 bases match TRBD1. Losses at the gene ends were 6 bases for V and 5 bases for J; bases not matched to a gene: 10. The CDR3 covers 15 residues. Per germline, CDR1 MNHEY and CDR2 SVGEGT. CDR3 in amino acids: CASSPTGTANNEQFF. Here the CDR3 DNA reads TGTGCCAGCAGCCCGACCGGGACAGCTAACAATGAGCAGTTCTTC.

On this clonotype itself: The library was built for alpha chains, so this beta chain is an off-target read and its size means little. This chain links TRBV5-5 with TRBJ2-5; TRBD2 aligns across 7 bases. CDR3 size: 15 residues. Trimming removed 0 bases from V and 6 bases from J; junction bases left unmatched: 8. Germline loops: CDR1 SGHKS, CDR2 YYEKEE (reference sequence). The CDR3 DNA reads TGTGCCAGCAGCTTGGTCTGGCGGGAGCGTCAGACCCAGTACTTC. It is translated as CASSLVWRERQTQYF. Using reference TRBV5-5 and TRBJ2-5 for the parts outside the CDR3, the full variable domain is DAGVTQSPTHLIKTRGQQVTLRCSPISGHKSVSWYQQVLGQGPQFIFQYYEKEERGRGNFPDRFSARQFPNYSSELNVNALLLGDSALYLCASSLVWRERQTQYFGPGTRLLVL.

As concerns this clonotype: The library was prepared for alpha chains; this beta chain is a stray read, so its frequency means little. The chain carries TRBV7-2 and TRBJ2-1, with D unresolved. Trimming took 4 bases from V and 10 from J, leaving 11 bases between them. Per the germline V gene, CDR1 is SGHTA and CDR2 is FQGNSA. The CDR3 loop spans 12 amino acids. Written as DNA, the CDR3 is TGTGCCAGCAGCTCCCTGACTTGGGAGCAGTTCTTC. It codes for CASSSLTWEQFF.

This clonotype showed up just a few times. This beta chain came through as a stray read in a library set up for alpha chains, and its size says little. The V gene is TRBV27, the J gene TRBJ1-2; weak D call: TRBD1 (6 bases). Germline CDR1 MNHEY, CDR2 SMNVEV (reference sequence). V lost 2 bases and J 2 bases, leaving 9 bases between the germline ends. The CDR3 runs 14 residues. The DNA for the CDR3 is TGTGCCAGCAGTTTACTCGGACAGAACTATGGCTACACCTTC. This translates into CASSLLGQNYGYTF.

Comment on this clonotype: One junction end does not reproduce the germline sequence, and a read error may be involved. This beta chain was picked up by a library intended for alpha chains and is off target, so its count carries little meaning. This chain uses TRBV5-4 with TRBJ1-5, with D perhaps matching TRBD1 (6 bases). In germline, CDR1 is SGHNT, CDR2 YYREEE (reference sequence). There are 13 residues in the CDR3. The CDR3 reads CATSEGGNQPQHF. DNA for the CDR3: TGTGCCACCTCGGAGGGGGGCAATCAGCCCCAACATTTT.

Details on this clonotype: A library made for alpha chains picked up this beta chain off target, so its size means little. The chain is built from TRBV29-1 and TRBJ2-2, with D possibly matching TRBD2 (5 bases). Germline CDR1 SQVTM, CDR2 ANQGSEA. The CDR3 length is 11 residues. Trimming pared 6 bases from V and 7 bases from J, leaving 9 bases between. In DNA form, the CDR3 reads TGCAGCGTGAAGAGGGACGGGGAGCTGTTTTTT. It translates to CSVKRDGELFF.

In this sample, this clonotype is large. This beta chain is an unintended read in a library built for alpha chains; its size means little. The chain uses TRBV7-2 and TRBJ2-3; 10 nucleotides agree with TRBD2. CDR3 length: 18 residues. Germline V gene lookup returns CDR1 SGHTA and CDR2 FQGNSA. V lost 4 bases, J lost 0 bases, and 10 bases stayed unmatched. The CDR3 DNA reads as TGTGCCAGCAGCTGGACTAGCGGCAACCTCGCTAGCACAGATACGCAGTATTTT. This translates into CASSWTSGNLASTDTQYF.

By its share, this clonotype is medium-sized. Because this beta chain is a stray read in a library intended to capture alpha chains, its abundance should not be given much weight. This chain connects TRBV20-1 to TRBJ2-2; the D is unclear. This CDR3 comprises 14 residues. Germline lookup yields CDR1 DFQATT and CDR2 SNEGSKA (reference sequence). V was cut by 3 bases and J by 1 base, with 9 bases left in between. CDR3 protein: CSASAAGNTGELFF. The CDR3 nucleotides are TGCAGTGCTAGTGCCGCCGGGAACACCGGGGAGCTGTTTTTT.

As for this clonotype: This beta chain turned up in a library designed for alpha chains; as an off-target read, its abundance says little. This chain connects TRBV18 to TRBJ2-2; maybe TRBD2 (6 bases). This CDR3 spans 16 amino acids. Trimming pared 5 bases from V and 0 bases from J, leaving 13 bases between. Germline V lookup: CDR1 KGHSH, CDR2 LQKENI. CDR3 residues: CASSTGTAANTGELFF. CDR3 DNA: TGTGCCAGCTCAACGGGGACTGCCGCGAACACCGGGGAGCTGTTTTTT.

A remark on this clonotype: In a library made to pick up alpha chains, this beta chain is a stray read with a size that means little. The rearrangement joins TRBV2 to TRBJ2-7; D not certain. CDR1 is SNHLY and CDR2 is FYNNEI in the germline V gene. The V end lost 6 bases, the J end lost 5 bases, and 14 bases lay between the germline ends. CDR3 length: 13 amino acids. The CDR3, as DNA: TGTGCCAGCAGGGCCTCCCTTTGGGACGAGCAGTACTTC. Translated, it gives CASRASLWDEQYF.

This clonotype occurred a few times. For a library built for alpha chains, this beta chain is a stray read; little rests on its size. The DNA for the CDR3 is TGTGCCAGCAGCTTAGATTCTTCGTCGGGTGAGCAGTTCTTC. It specifies CASSLDSSSGEQFF. J is TRBJ2-1 and V is TRBV7-2; D gene unclear. The length of the CDR3 is 14 residues. Germline lookup yields CDR1 SGHTA and CDR2 FQGNSA. V lost 1 base and J lost 9, with 13 bases in between.

Points on this clonotype: Because the library targeted alpha chains, this beta chain is an off-target read whose size means little. The V and J genes are TRBV20-1 and TRBJ2-4; 8 bases are a match to TRBD1. CDR1 and CDR2 from the germline V gene are DFQATT and SNEGSKA (reference sequence). Trimming took 4 bases from V and 16 from J; bases not matched to a gene: 9. The CDR3 runs to 11 residues. CDR3 protein: CSATPGQGDYF. CDR3 sequence (DNA): TGCAGTGCTACGCCCGGACAGGGCGATTACTTC.

By sample fraction, this clonotype is medium-sized. Since it is a stray read in a library aimed at alpha chains, this beta chain has a size that is not meaningful. The gene calls are TRBV20-1 and TRBJ2-1, with TRBD2 as a possible D gene (6 bases). This CDR3 is built from 14 residues. Germline CDR1 and CDR2: DFQATT and SNEGSKA (reference sequence). V shed 6 bases and J shed 4 bases, with 16 bases lying between them. As DNA, the CDR3 is TGCAGTGCCAGTACTAGCAGTCGATACAATGAGCAGTTCTTC. Its protein product is CSASTSSRYNEQFF.

Relative to its sample, this clonotype is large. As an off-target read in a library built for alpha chains, this beta chain has a frequency of little significance. The chain combines TRBV10-3 with TRBJ1-2, with D possibly TRBD1 on 5 matching bases. The CDR3 totals 15 residues. Germline-derived CDR1 and CDR2 are ENHRY and SYGVKD. V was trimmed by 2 bases and J by 5 bases, leaving 15 bases between them. The CDR3 loop is CAISEPEGHRYGYTF. The CDR3 nucleotides read TGTGCCATCAGTGAGCCCGAGGGGCACAGATATGGCTACACCTTC.

This clonotype is labeled as large. This beta chain came through as a stray read in a library set up for alpha chains, and its size says little. The V call is TRBV6-5, the J call TRBJ2-7, with 8 bases identical to TRBD2. CDR3 length: 15 amino acids. Germline CDR1 reads MNHEY; CDR2 reads SVGAGI. J gave up 3 bases and V 2 bases, and 6 bases lay outside the gene matches. This CDR3 is CASSYLPGGDYEQYF. CDR3 sequence (DNA): TGTGCCAGCAGTTACCTTCCCGGGGGGGACTACGAGCAGTACTTC.

There are a few counts of this clonotype. This beta chain turned up in a library designed for alpha chains; as an off-target read, its abundance says little. DNA for the CDR3: TGTGCCAGCAGCTTACAGGGACCCGCGACAGATACGCAGTATTTT. Protein product: CASSLQGPATDTQYF. The chain recombines TRBV7-2 with TRBJ2-3, with D perhaps being TRBD1 or TRBD2 (5 bases each). CDR1 is SGHTA, CDR2 FQGNSA, per germline. This CDR3 is 15 amino acids long. V lost 2 bases, J lost 3 bases, and 12 bases lay in between. Combining the CDR3 with reference TRBV7-2 and TRBJ2-3 gives the whole variable domain GAGVSQSPSNKVTEKGKDVELRCDPISGHTALYWYRQSLGQGLEFLIYFQGNSAPDKSGLPSDRFSAERTGGSVSTLTIQRTQQEDSAVYLCASSLQGPATDTQYFGPGTRLTVL.

By frequency in the sample, this clonotype is large. The size of this beta chain means little, since it is a stray read in a library made for alpha chains. V gene TRBV20-1 combines with J gene TRBJ2-5; 9 bases match TRBD2. V lost 6 bases to trimming and J lost 4 bases; unmatched junction nucleotides: 9. Germline-derived CDR1 and CDR2 are DFQATT and SNEGSKA (reference sequence). This CDR3 contains 14 residues. Here the CDR3 reads CSASSRTSVETQYF. DNA for the CDR3: TGCAGTGCGTCCAGTCGGACTAGCGTAGAGACCCAGTACTTC.

This clonotype is large by share. This beta chain lies outside the target of a library built for alpha chains; its clone size means little. The rearrangement uses TRBV15 and TRBJ2-2; D ambiguous. There are 14 residues in the CDR3. Germline loops: CDR1 LNHNV, CDR2 YYDKDF (reference sequence). The V end was cut by 6 bases, the J end by 0 bases, with 8 bases between. CDR3 sequence (DNA): TGTGCCACCAGACGAGACTCGAACACCGGGGAGCTGTTTTTT. Translating gives CATRRDSNTGELFF.

This clonotype is large in the sample. This beta chain appears as a stray read in a library generated for alpha chains; its size is not informative. The rearrangement uses TRBV5-8 and TRBJ2-4, with D possibly TRBD1 on 6 matching bases. In germline, CDR1 is SGHTS, CDR2 YDEGEE. CDR3 length equals 17 residues. V dropped 4 bases and J dropped 0 bases, with 17 bases sitting between them. Here the CDR3 reads CASSTGQLLVAKNIQYF. Written as DNA, the CDR3 is TGTGCCAGCAGCACGGGACAACTGTTAGTAGCCAAAAACATTCAGTACTTC.

This clonotype ranks as medium-sized (0.01 to 0.1%). Since it is a stray read in a library aimed at alpha chains, this beta chain has a size that is not meaningful. The chain recombines TRBV4-1 with TRBJ2-1, with D possibly matching TRBD1 (6 bases). This CDR3 has 10 amino acids. Germline CDR1 reads MGHRA; CDR2 reads YSYEKL. V lost 5 bases, J lost 10 bases, and 6 bases lay in between. The CDR3, as DNA: TGCGCCAGCAGCGGGACAGAGCAGTTCTTC. Protein: CASSGTEQFF.

By share, this clonotype ranks as medium-sized (0.01 to 0.1%). Since it is a stray read in a library aimed at alpha chains, this beta chain has a size that is not meaningful. The chain combines TRBV20-1 with TRBJ2-3; D possibly corresponds to TRBD2 (5 bases). V was pared by 4 bases and J by 4 bases, with 9 bases between. The V gene's germline CDR1 is DFQATT and CDR2 SNEGSKA (reference sequence). The CDR3 spans 12 residues. This chain's CDR3 is CSATLAPDTQYF. CDR3 sequence (DNA): TGCAGTGCTACGCTAGCCCCAGATACGCAGTATTTT.

With regard to this clonotype: This beta chain represents an off-target read in a library built for alpha chains; its size is of limited meaning. The chain uses TRBV12-3 or TRBV12-4 and TRBJ2-1; 8 positions agree with TRBD2. The CDR3 contains 12 residues. The J segment lost 12 bases and the V segment lost 5 bases, leaving 6 bases of the junction unmatched. The CDR3, as DNA: TGTGCCAGCAGTCCATCTAGCGGGCGGCAGTTCTTC. This encodes CASSPSSGRQFF.

By frequency in the sample, this clonotype is large. Since it is a stray read in a library aimed at alpha chains, this beta chain has a size that is not meaningful. The V and J genes are TRBV7-9 and TRBJ2-3, with TRBD1 matching over 9 bases. Germline CDR1 reads SEHNR; CDR2 reads FQNEAQ (reference sequence). The CDR3 has 15 amino acids. V was pared by 3 bases and J by 2 bases, with 3 bases of the junction left unmatched. The CDR3 protein is CASSLGDRDTDTQYF. CDR3 DNA sequence: TGTGCCAGCAGCTTGGGGGACAGGGACACAGATACGCAGTATTTT.

To note about this clonotype: For a library built for alpha chains, this beta chain is a stray read; little rests on its size. The genes are TRBV5-1 and TRBJ2-5; D gene uncertain. CDR1 is SGHRS and CDR2 is YFSETQ in the germline V gene. This CDR3 spans 14 amino acids. Between the trimmed V and J ends, which lost 0 bases and 0 bases, there was a span of 6 bases. CDR3 residues: CASSLDRYQETQYF. CDR3 DNA: TGCGCCAGCAGCTTGGACCGGTACCAAGAGACCCAGTACTTC.

This clonotype has only a few counts. A library prepared for alpha chains yielded this beta chain as an off-target read; its size is of little meaning. The J gene is TRBJ2-2, the V gene TRBV5-8, with TRBD2 matching 10 bases. There are 15 residues in the CDR3. With V trimmed by 5 bases and J by 3 bases, 4 bases remained unmatched. Germline V gene lookup returns CDR1 SGHTS and CDR2 YDEGEE. The CDR3 region is CASRISGRYTGELFF. The CDR3 region has the DNA TGTGCCAGCAGGATTAGCGGGAGGTACACCGGGGAGCTGTTTTTT.

Remarks on this clonotype: Because this beta chain is a stray read in a library intended to capture alpha chains, its abundance should not be given much weight. The rearrangement joins TRBV20-1 to TRBJ2-7; the D is unclear. The CDR3 loop spans 11 amino acids. V shed 1 base and J shed 3 bases, with 4 bases lying between them. Germline V gene sequence: CDR1 DFQATT, CDR2 SNEGSKA (reference sequence). The CDR3 nucleotides are TGCAGTGCTAGAGGAAACTACGAGCAGTACTTC. Its translation is CSARGNYEQYF.

In this sample, this clonotype is large. This beta chain is an unintended read in a library built for alpha chains; its size means little. This chain links TRBV7-6 with TRBJ2-7, with 13 nucleotides matching TRBD2. With V trimmed by 4 bases and J by 2 bases, 2 bases remained unmatched. Germline V gives CDR1 SGHVS, CDR2 FNYEAQ. CDR3 length equals 15 residues. CDR3 nucleotide sequence: TGTGCCAGCAGCTCAACTAGCGGGGGGGCCTACGAGCAGTACTTC. This sequence encodes CASSSTSGGAYEQYF.